The present entry profiles one T cell receptor beta chain with its context. The antigen it binds to is not known. There are no base qualities to consult, and no much larger clone falls within one base. Trimming costs V 6 bases and J 7 bases, and their ends lie 19 bases apart. Measured from the cysteine to the phenylalanine, the CDR3 is 15 residues long. Of all the DNA, just the CDR3 is kept, 45 bases in frame from base 1. The CDR1 and CDR2 encoded by the germline V gene are MNHEY and SVGAGI. The library was made by the immunoSEQ multiplex PCR assay. The clones in this table, taken by TCRdb from immuneACCESS, are in-frame only. Not every clone is retained; where verified, under half of the shortfall comes from an unresolved V gene, and the cause of the rest is unknown. This sample has 140,000 or so clones in its table, and 80% to 95% of those were observed once. The biggest ten clones account for 3.2% of the sample.

The data originate from a study of control samples from healthy donors and cancer patients (dated by TCRdb to 2020 to 2022). This sequence was found in a man younger than 40 in good health. The receptor chain draws on TRBV6-5 and TRBJ1-3; TRBD1 is perhaps the D gene, given 5 matching bases. Material: blood. CDR3 protein: CASSSNSGVRNTIYF. The DNA sequence reads TGTGCCAGCAGCTCGAATTCGGGGGTTCGGAACACCATATATTTT.